This T cell receptor (beta chain) comes out of a study of shared T cell receptors in the human thymus. The data were produced by immunoSEQ multiplex PCR, yet TCRdb's version contains in-frame clones alone and is incomplete. This table holds 500,000 to 850,000 clones, about 90% found once. Germline V CDR1 and CDR2: SEHNR, FQNEAQ (reference sequence). J gave up 8 bases and V 5 bases, and 14 bases lay outside the gene matches. This CDR3 spans 15 amino acids. The count of this clone is one. Another study also made use of these data, one on human thymus T cells. This second study notes: Healthy Finnish infants undergoing corrective surgery for congenital heart defects provided the donor material. The source of the thymus tissue was resections taken during corrective heart surgery. Biased V and J segment usage appeared in thymus and peripheral blood. Related studies noted strongly shared thymic repertoires across unrelated people.

This receptor was identified in a boy in the first two years of life with a congenital heart defect. The V call is TRBV7-9, the J call TRBJ1-2; 7 positions agree with TRBD1. Sequences were obtained from thymocytes. The CDR3: CASSPNRQGPIGYTF. The CDR3 DNA sequence: TGTGCCAGCAGCCCGAACAGACAGGGTCCTATCGGCTACACCTTC.